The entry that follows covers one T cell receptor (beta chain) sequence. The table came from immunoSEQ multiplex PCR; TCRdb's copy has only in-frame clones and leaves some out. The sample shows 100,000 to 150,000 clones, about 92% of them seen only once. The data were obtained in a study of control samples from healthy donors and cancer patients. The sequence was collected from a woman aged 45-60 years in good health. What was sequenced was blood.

The DNA for the CDR3 is TGTGCCAGCTCACCACTAAAACCCGGGACTAGTGGGAGAGAGACCCAGTACTTC. Residues: CASSPLKPGTSGRETQYF. The chain has TRBV18 and TRBJ2-5; 8 bases are a match to TRBD2. CDR1 KGHSH and CDR2 LQKENI come from the germline V gene. The CDR3 length is 18 residues. Trimming cost V 1 base and J 4 bases; bases outside gene matches: 14.